This T cell receptor beta chain was captured in a study of blood T cell repertoires in COVID-19. TCRdb keeps only in-frame clones here, not all; method: immunoSEQ multiplex PCR. The data contain some 190,000 clones, about 88% of them seen just once; the ten biggest clones take up approximately 1%. V was clipped by 3 bases and J by 6 bases; unmatched bases: 7. Germline values: CDR1 GTSNPN, CDR2 SVGIG (reference sequence). The CDR3 sequence is 14 residues long. This chain links TRBV30 with TRBJ2-3; 9 bases match TRBD1. The TCR originated in a man in his thirties or forties with acute or convalescent COVID-19. Sequenced: peripheral blood. This CDR3 is CAWRAGTGSDTQYF. The CDR3 nucleotides are TGTGCCTGGAGAGCCGGGACAGGGTCCGATACGCAGTATTTT. Full variable domain (remainder filled in from reference TRBV30 and TRBJ2-3): SQTIHQWPATLVQPVGSPLSLECTVEGTSNPNLYWYRQAAGRGLQLLFYSVGIGQISSEVPQNLSASRPQDRQFILSSKKLLLSDSGFYLCAWRAGTGSDTQYFGPGTRLTVL.